Listed below are T cell receptor beta chains from one sample, sequenced in a study of T cell responses to AZD1222 COVID-19 vaccine. TCRdb keeps only in-frame clones here, not all; method: immunoSEQ multiplex PCR. The sample carries tens of thousands of clones, approximately 85% recorded once. The source material was peripheral blood, sampled on day 0 of AZD1222 vaccination. All receptors come from an adult in good health. The CDR3 runs from the conserved cysteine through the conserved F or W. D genes are given only for firm matches. Clone size is stated in some rows and not others, as once, few, many or a class when expanded.

TRBV7-9	.	TRBJ2-1	.	TGTGCCAGCAGCTTACAAAACAATGAGCAGTTCTTC	CASSLQNNEQFF
TRBV28	.	TRBJ1-4	.	TGTGCCAGCAGCCCCTCGCTAGGGGGGGGAACTAATGAAAAACTGTTTTTT	CASSPSLGGGTNEKLFF
TRBV4-3	.	TRBJ2-3	medium-sized	TGCGCCAGCAGCCAGAGCCCTTTTCTTCACACAGATACGCAGTATTTT	CASSQSPFLHTDTQYF
TRBV2	.	TRBJ2-7	.	TGTGCCAGCCAGGAGGCAGCCGCCTACGAGCAGTACTTC	CASQEAAAYEQYF
TRBV5-4	TRBD2	TRBJ2-1	once	TGTGCCAGCAGCTTGGGGGGAGGGCCAATAGAGCAGTTCTTC	CASSLGGGPIEQFF
TRBV5-4	.	TRBJ1-2	.	TGTGCCAGCAGCCCACCGAGGGCAGGGACGTACGGCTATGGCTACACCTTC	CASSPPRAGTYGYGYTF
TRBV7-2	TRBD1	TRBJ2-7	many	TGTGCCAGCAGCCGTACCGGGACAGCTACCTACGAGCAGTACTTC	CASSRTGTATYEQYF
TRBV5-1	TRBD1	TRBJ1-4	.	TGCGCCAGCAGGGGACAGGTCGCAACTAATGAAAAACTGTTTTTT	CASRGQVATNEKLFF
TRBV28	.	TRBJ1-2	.	TGTGCCAGCAGTTTATTATCGGCAGAGATCTATGGCTACACCTTC	CASSLLSAEIYGYTF
TRBV12-3/TRBV12-4	TRBD1	TRBJ1-1	.	TGTGCCAGCATCAGGACAGGGGGCACTGAAGCTTTCTTT	CASIRTGGTEAFF
TRBV18	.	TRBJ1-4	.	TGTGCCAGCTCACCACCGATGAGATTGGACGGGAATGAAAAACTGTTTTTT	CASSPPMRLDGNEKLFF
TRBV18	TRBD2	TRBJ2-5	.	TGTGCCAGCTCACCGGGGCTAGCGGAAGAGACCCAGTACTTC	CASSPGLAEETQYF
TRBV5-1	TRBD2	TRBJ2-7	.	TGCGCCAGCAGCTTGGTTGGTAGCGGGGTATCGAGCTCCTACGAGCAGTACTTC	CASSLVGSGVSSSYEQYF
TRBV23-1	TRBD1	TRBJ2-1	.	TGCGCCAGCAGTCAATCGGGGGACAGGGACCCCTCCCAGTCCTACAATGAGCAGTTCTTC	CASSQSGDRDPSQSYNEQFF
TRBV6-5	.	TRBJ1-2	.	TGTGCCAGCAGTTACTCCTACGGTCCCCTCTATGGCTACACCTTC	CASSYSYGPLYGYTF
TRBV5-1	TRBD2	TRBJ2-2	.	TGCGCCAGCAGCCTCACTAGCGGGGGGGCGTCTAGCGGGGAGCTGTTTTTT	CASSLTSGGASSGELFF
TRBV7-9	TRBD1	TRBJ1-2	.	TGTGCCAGCAGCTTAGACAGGGGGCTACGTGGCTACACCTTC	CASSLDRGLRGYTF
TRBV5-1	.	TRBJ1-4	.	TGCGCCAGCAGCTACGCCCCAGGCGCTCCCGAAAAACTGTTTTTT	CASSYAPGAPEKLFF
TRBV19	TRBD2	TRBJ2-1	.	TGTGCCAGTAGTTCTCCGACTAGCGCGTCCTACAATGAGCAGTTCTTC	CASSSPTSASYNEQFF